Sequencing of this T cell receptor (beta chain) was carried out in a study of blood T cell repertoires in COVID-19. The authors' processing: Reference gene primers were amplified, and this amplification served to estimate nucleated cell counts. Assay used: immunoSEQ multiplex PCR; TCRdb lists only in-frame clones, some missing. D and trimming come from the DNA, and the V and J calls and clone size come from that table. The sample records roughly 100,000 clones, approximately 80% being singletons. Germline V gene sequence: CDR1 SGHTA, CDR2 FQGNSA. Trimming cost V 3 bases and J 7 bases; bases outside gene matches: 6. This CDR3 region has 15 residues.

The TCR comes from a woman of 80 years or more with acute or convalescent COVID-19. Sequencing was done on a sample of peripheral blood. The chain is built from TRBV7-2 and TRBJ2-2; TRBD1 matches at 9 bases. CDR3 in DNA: TGTGCCAGCAGCTTGGGGACAGGGATGGGCGGGGAGCTGTTTTTT. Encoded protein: CASSLGTGMGGELFF.